This is a list of T cell receptor beta chains from one sample in a study of blood T cell repertoires in COVID-19. Sequencing used immunoSEQ multiplex PCR; TCRdb keeps in-frame clones, though not all of them. This sample yields about 50,000 clones, of which 80% to 90% are seen a single time; 2.1% belongs to the top ten. Specimen: peripheral blood. The receptors derive from an elderly woman with COVID-19, enrolled during active disease. The CDR3 runs from the conserved cysteine through the conserved F or W. Fields, in order: D gene, V gene, clone size, J gene, CDR3 protein, CDR3 DNA. D genes are given only for firm matches. Only some rows state a clone size, as once, few, many or a class for expanded clones.

d_gene: TRBD2
v_gene: TRBV11-2
abundance: -
j_gene: TRBJ2-1
CDR3aa: CASSSGTSGSWRSANEQFF
CDR3nt: TGTGCCAGCAGCTCCGGGACTAGCGGTTCTTGGAGGTCCGCAAATGAGCAGTTCTTC

d_gene: -
v_gene: TRBV6-5
abundance: -
j_gene: TRBJ1-2
CDR3aa: CASSYGQRYGYTF
CDR3nt: TGTGCCAGCAGTTACGGACAACGGTATGGCTACACCTTC

d_gene: TRBD1
v_gene: TRBV2
abundance: -
j_gene: TRBJ1-1
CDR3aa: CASSDRGRTEAFF
CDR3nt: TGTGCCAGCAGTGACAGGGGGAGGACTGAAGCTTTCTTT

d_gene: -
v_gene: TRBV18
abundance: -
j_gene: TRBJ1-3
CDR3aa: CASSPPVVSSGNTIYF
CDR3nt: TGTGCCAGCTCACCACCGGTGGTTAGCTCTGGAAACACCATATATTTT

d_gene: -
v_gene: TRBV6-1
abundance: -
j_gene: TRBJ2-7
CDR3aa: CASSEAGASRPYEQYF
CDR3nt: TGTGCCAGCAGTGAAGCGGGGGCTAGCCGTCCCTACGAGCAGTACTTC

d_gene: -
v_gene: TRBV7-2
abundance: -
j_gene: TRBJ2-1
CDR3aa: CASSLATRLQANEQFF
CDR3nt: TGTGCCAGCAGCTTAGCGACAAGGTTGCAGGCCAATGAGCAGTTCTTC

d_gene: -
v_gene: TRBV27
abundance: few
j_gene: TRBJ1-5
CDR3aa: CASSGGYSNQPQHF
CDR3nt: TGTGCCAGCAGTGGAGGATATAGCAATCAGCCCCAGCATTTT

d_gene: TRBD2
v_gene: TRBV27
abundance: -
j_gene: TRBJ2-7
CDR3aa: CASSSLTSGRSLSYEQYF
CDR3nt: TGTGCCAGCAGTTCCCTGACTAGCGGGAGGTCCCTCTCCTACGAGCAGTACTTC

d_gene: TRBD1
v_gene: TRBV10-3
abundance: -
j_gene: TRBJ1-5
CDR3aa: CAIKGGQGYQPQHF
CDR3nt: TGTGCCATCAAAGGGGGACAGGGTTATCAGCCCCAGCATTTT

d_gene: TRBD2
v_gene: TRBV5-5
abundance: -
j_gene: TRBJ2-3
CDR3aa: CASSLQTSRMKDTQYF
CDR3nt: TGTGCCAGCAGCTTACAGACTAGCCGAATGAAGGATACGCAGTATTTT

d_gene: -
v_gene: TRBV10-3
abundance: -
j_gene: TRBJ1-2
CDR3aa: CAISESGVARFYGYTF
CDR3nt: TGTGCCATCAGTGAGTCAGGGGTTGCTCGTTTCTATGGCTACACCTTC

d_gene: -
v_gene: TRBV5-1
abundance: -
j_gene: TRBJ2-5
CDR3aa: CASSFGGGPQETQYF
CDR3nt: TGCGCCAGCAGCTTTGGCGGTGGCCCCCAAGAGACCCAGTACTTC

d_gene: -
v_gene: TRBV5-4
abundance: -
j_gene: TRBJ1-2
CDR3aa: CASSLWEGAGYTF
CDR3nt: TGTGCCAGCAGCTTGTGGGAGGGAGCTGGCTACACCTTC

d_gene: -
v_gene: TRBV7-2
abundance: -
j_gene: TRBJ1-6
CDR3aa: CASSLRTYNSPLHF
CDR3nt: TGTGCCAGCAGCCTAAGAACCTATAATTCACCCCTCCACTTT

d_gene: TRBD1
v_gene: TRBV5-1
abundance: few
j_gene: TRBJ1-5
CDR3aa: CASSLGQGSSNQPQHF
CDR3nt: TGCGCCAGCAGCCTCGGACAGGGGTCCAGCAATCAGCCCCAGCATTTT

d_gene: -
v_gene: TRBV30
abundance: -
j_gene: TRBJ1-4
CDR3aa: CAWALESLPFGKLFF
CDR3nt: TGTGCCTGGGCATTAGAGTCCCTTCCATTCGGAAAACTGTTTTTT

d_gene: -
v_gene: TRBV19
abundance: -
j_gene: TRBJ1-1
CDR3aa: CASRAGWNTEAFF
CDR3nt: TGTGCCAGTAGGGCAGGGTGGAACACTGAAGCTTTCTTT

d_gene: -
v_gene: TRBV30
abundance: -
j_gene: TRBJ1-2
CDR3aa: CAWTGLWQTNYGYTF
CDR3nt: TGTGCCTGGACGGGGTTATGGCAGACTAACTATGGCTACACCTTC

d_gene: -
v_gene: TRBV24-1
abundance: -
j_gene: TRBJ2-7
CDR3aa: CATSSRGTYEQYF
CDR3nt: TGTGCCACCAGTTCCAGGGGAACCTACGAGCAGTACTTC

d_gene: TRBD2
v_gene: TRBV28
abundance: -
j_gene: TRBJ2-7
CDR3aa: CASSSPTSGSSYEQYF
CDR3nt: TGTGCCAGCAGTTCGCCGACTAGCGGGAGCTCCTACGAGCAGTACTTC

d_gene: TRBD1
v_gene: TRBV5-1
abundance: -
j_gene: TRBJ1-6
CDR3aa: CASSPQVTGPNSPLHF
CDR3nt: TGCGCCAGCAGCCCCCAAGTGACAGGGCCAAATTCACCCCTCCACTTT

d_gene: -
v_gene: TRBV3-1/TRBV3-2
abundance: once
j_gene: TRBJ1-2
CDR3aa: CASSQPGNWGPPLF
CDR3nt: TGTGCCAGCAGCCAACCGGGTAACTGGGGCCCGCCTCTCTTC

d_gene: -
v_gene: TRBV12-3/TRBV12-4
abundance: -
j_gene: TRBJ2-7
CDR3aa: CASNSFGENEQYF
CDR3nt: TGTGCCAGCAACTCGTTTGGGGAGAACGAGCAGTACTTC

d_gene: TRBD2
v_gene: TRBV13
abundance: -
j_gene: TRBJ2-1
CDR3aa: CASSSPILAGGLLGEQFF
CDR3nt: TGTGCCAGCAGCTCGCCCATCCTAGCGGGGGGGCTACTTGGCGAGCAGTTCTTC

d_gene: TRBD1
v_gene: TRBV30
abundance: few
j_gene: TRBJ1-2
CDR3aa: CAWRGVTGGWGYTF
CDR3nt: TGTGCCTGGAGGGGGGTAACAGGGGGCTGGGGCTACACCTTC

d_gene: -
v_gene: TRBV7-3
abundance: once
j_gene: TRBJ1-1
CDR3aa: CASSFGQLNTEAFF
CDR3nt: TGTGCCAGCAGCTTCGGACAACTGAACACTGAAGCTTTCTTT

d_gene: -
v_gene: TRBV27
abundance: -
j_gene: TRBJ1-6
CDR3aa: CASSFRGNSPLHF
CDR3nt: TGTGCCAGCAGTTTTCGAGGGAATTCACCCCTCCACTTT

d_gene: -
v_gene: TRBV5-1
abundance: -
j_gene: TRBJ2-1
CDR3aa: CASSLRGPSTAPSKDEQFF
CDR3nt: TGCGCCAGCAGCTTGAGGGGCCCCTCGACAGCCCCCTCAAAGGATGAGCAGTTCTTC

d_gene: TRBD1
v_gene: TRBV5-4
abundance: -
j_gene: TRBJ1-5
CDR3aa: CASSLGTGGNQPQHF
CDR3nt: TGTGCCAGCAGCTTGGGGACAGGGGGCAATCAGCCCCAGCATTTT

d_gene: -
v_gene: TRBV7-8
abundance: -
j_gene: TRBJ2-3
CDR3aa: CASTLGAGLGTQYF
CDR3nt: TGTGCCAGCACCCTTGGGGCAGGGCTGGGAACGCAGTATTTT

d_gene: TRBD2
v_gene: TRBV7-9
abundance: -
j_gene: TRBJ2-2
CDR3aa: CASISGRFAGELFF
CDR3nt: TGTGCCAGCATAAGCGGGAGATTCGCCGGGGAGCTGTTTTTT

d_gene: -
v_gene: TRBV7-9
abundance: -
j_gene: TRBJ1-6
CDR3aa: CASSLEGLYSPLHF
CDR3nt: TGTGCCAGCAGTTTAGAGGGGTTGTATTCACCCCTCCACTTT

d_gene: -
v_gene: TRBV27
abundance: -
j_gene: TRBJ1-3
CDR3aa: CASSPRAGNTIYF
CDR3nt: TGTGCCAGCAGTCCCCGGGCTGGAAACACCATATATTTT

d_gene: -
v_gene: TRBV19
abundance: -
j_gene: TRBJ2-2
CDR3aa: CASTPRAFGEGVNTGELFF
CDR3nt: TGTGCCAGTACCCCGAGGGCATTTGGTGAGGGAGTCAACACCGGGGAGCTGTTTTTT

d_gene: TRBD1
v_gene: TRBV19
abundance: -
j_gene: TRBJ1-6
CDR3aa: CATSRQGDYVSYNSPLHF
CDR3nt: TGTGCCACTAGCAGACAGGGGGATTATGTTTCCTATAATTCACCCCTCCACTTT

d_gene: TRBD1
v_gene: TRBV5-4
abundance: -
j_gene: TRBJ2-1
CDR3aa: CASSFSGGRNEQFF
CDR3nt: TGTGCCAGCAGCTTCTCAGGGGGCAGGAATGAGCAGTTCTTC

d_gene: -
v_gene: TRBV6-5
abundance: -
j_gene: TRBJ2-1
CDR3aa: CASRRDRFEQFF
CDR3nt: TGTGCCAGCCGACGAGACAGATTTGAGCAGTTCTTC

d_gene: TRBD1
v_gene: TRBV7-8
abundance: -
j_gene: TRBJ1-2
CDR3aa: CASSFQTGNYGYTF
CDR3nt: TGTGCCAGCAGCTTTCAGACAGGGAACTATGGCTACACCTTC

d_gene: -
v_gene: TRBV5-1
abundance: -
j_gene: TRBJ1-1
CDR3aa: CASSFSTGFLSEAFF
CDR3nt: TGCGCCAGCAGCTTCTCCACAGGGTTTCTTTCTGAAGCTTTCTTT

d_gene: TRBD1
v_gene: TRBV5-1
abundance: -
j_gene: TRBJ2-7
CDR3aa: CASRGDSYEQYF
CDR3nt: TGCGCCAGCAGGGGGGACAGCTACGAGCAGTACTTC

d_gene: -
v_gene: TRBV7-3
abundance: -
j_gene: TRBJ1-3
CDR3aa: CASSLGLFSGNTIYF
CDR3nt: TGTGCCAGCAGCTTAGGGCTCTTCTCTGGAAACACCATATATTTT

d_gene: TRBD1
v_gene: TRBV11-1
abundance: once
j_gene: TRBJ1-2
CDR3aa: CASSLQRAGGNGYTF
CDR3nt: TGTGCCAGCAGCCTCCAACGAGCAGGGGGCAATGGCTACACCTTC

d_gene: TRBD2
v_gene: TRBV14
abundance: -
j_gene: TRBJ2-5
CDR3aa: CASSQDRRQTSGGAETQYF
CDR3nt: TGTGCCAGCAGCCAAGATCGAAGACAGACTAGCGGGGGGGCGGAGACCCAGTACTTC

d_gene: -
v_gene: TRBV18
abundance: -
j_gene: TRBJ1-1
CDR3aa: CASSVDRANTEAFF
CDR3nt: TGTGCCAGCTCCGTTGACAGAGCGAACACTGAAGCTTTCTTT

d_gene: -
v_gene: TRBV19
abundance: -
j_gene: TRBJ2-2
CDR3aa: CASSPGLPGELFF
CDR3nt: TGTGCCAGTAGTCCCGGACTCCCCGGGGAGCTGTTTTTT

d_gene: TRBD1
v_gene: TRBV28
abundance: -
j_gene: TRBJ1-2
CDR3aa: CASSLRGPKGYGYTF
CDR3nt: TGTGCCAGCAGTTTGAGGGGGCCGAAGGGCTATGGCTACACCTTC

d_gene: TRBD1
v_gene: TRBV28
abundance: -
j_gene: TRBJ1-5
CDR3aa: CASIQRGTGYSNQPQHF
CDR3nt: TGTGCCAGCATCCAGCGCGGGACAGGTTATAGCAATCAGCCCCAGCATTTT

d_gene: TRBD1
v_gene: TRBV3-1/TRBV3-2
abundance: -
j_gene: TRBJ1-2
CDR3aa: CASSHIPGTGAYGYTF
CDR3nt: TGTGCCAGCAGCCACATTCCCGGGACAGGCGCGTATGGCTACACCTTC